This TCR beta chain came from a study of beta chain features in type 1 diabetes. Study-wide results and limits: Although PCR might favor shorter templates, it would do so equally in patients and controls.

V was pared by 6 bases and J by 7 bases, with 16 bases between. The CDR3 has 14 residues. CDR1 and CDR2 (germline): SNHLY, FYNNEI. Turning to this clone: As yet, its antigen is unknown.

The isolated RNA, all of it, was reverse transcribed, so expressed TCRB transcripts were what got sequenced. Samples of naive, central memory and regulatory T cells yielded a mean of about 3.9 million reads. TCRdb keeps only in-frame clones here, not all; method: immunoSEQ multiplex PCR. This table has a few hundred thousand clones, roughly 10% appearing once. This receptor was obtained from a man aged 18 to 35 in good health. The source material was central memory CD4+ T cells from blood. The chain carries TRBV2 and TRBJ2-1; D may match TRBD1 or TRBD2 (5 bases each). The CDR3 DNA sequence: TGTGCCAGCAGAACAGGAAGGGGAGCAAATGAGCAGTTCTTC. As protein: CASRTGRGANEQFF.